This is a list of T cell receptor beta chains from one sample in a study of T cell repertoires in cytomegalovirus infection. One entry per CDR3 protein, called by TCRdb with MiXCR from the reads. The sample consists of around 260,000 distinct CDR3 sequences, 25% of them appearing once. What was sequenced was PBMCs. The receptors were sampled from a human donor in good health (CMV status not recorded). Some clones in this sample may be carry-over from other donors' samples. Both conserved end residues are part of each CDR3. A D gene is named only where the DNA matches it firmly. Where a row states a size, it is once, few, many or the class of an expanded clone; other rows omit it.

d_gene: TRBD2; v_gene: TRBV7-2; j_gene: TRBJ2-5; abundance: many; CDR3nt: TGTGCCAGCAGCTCGGGACTAGCGGGAGGGTCGCAGCAGTACTTC; CDR3aa: CASSSGLAGGSQQYF
d_gene: NA; v_gene: TRBV4-3; j_gene: TRBJ1-5; abundance: few; CDR3nt: TGCGCCAGCAGCCACCTCGTCGGGGACACCAATCAGCCCCAGCATTTT; CDR3aa: CASSHLVGDTNQPQHF
d_gene: TRBD1; v_gene: TRBV7-2; j_gene: TRBJ2-2; abundance: NA; CDR3nt: TGTGCCAGCAGCTCGGGACAGGGGGCCGGGGAGCTGTTTTTT; CDR3aa: CASSSGQGAGELFF
d_gene: TRBD1; v_gene: TRBV20-1; j_gene: TRBJ2-1; abundance: NA; CDR3nt: TGCAGTGCCCTGCCGGGACAGGTGTCTCTCGAGCAGTTCTTC; CDR3aa: CSALPGQVSLEQFF
d_gene: TRBD2; v_gene: TRBV6-5; j_gene: TRBJ2-2; abundance: NA; CDR3nt: TGTGCCAGCAGTTACGGGACTAGGCGCACCGGGGAGCTGTTTTTT; CDR3aa: CASSYGTRRTGELFF
d_gene: NA; v_gene: TRBV7-2; j_gene: TRBJ2-7; abundance: many; CDR3nt: TGTGCCAGCAGCTTAGTGACCTACGAGCAGTACTTC; CDR3aa: CASSLVTYEQYF
d_gene: NA; v_gene: TRBV28; j_gene: TRBJ1-5; abundance: NA; CDR3nt: TGTGCCAGCAGTTTATGGTCTGGGGTTCAGCCCCAGCATTTT; CDR3aa: CASSLWSGVQPQHF
d_gene: TRBD1; v_gene: TRBV29-1; j_gene: TRBJ2-5; abundance: few; CDR3nt: TGCAGCGTTAAGGGACAGAGAGAGACCCAGTACTTC; CDR3aa: CSVKGQRETQYF
d_gene: NA; v_gene: TRBV7-2; j_gene: TRBJ2-7; abundance: many; CDR3nt: TGTGCCAGCAGCACGACAGGATACGAGCAGTACTTC; CDR3aa: CASSTTGYEQYF
d_gene: NA; v_gene: TRBV15; j_gene: TRBJ1-4; abundance: NA; CDR3nt: TGTGCCACCAGCAGAGGAGAGGGTGGTGATGAAAAACTGTTTTTT; CDR3aa: CATSRGEGGDEKLFF
d_gene: TRBD1; v_gene: TRBV27; j_gene: TRBJ2-7; abundance: NA; CDR3nt: TGTGCCAGCAGTTTGACAGGGAAATTCAACGAGCAGTACTTC; CDR3aa: CASSLTGKFNEQYF
d_gene: TRBD1; v_gene: TRBV27; j_gene: TRBJ1-6; abundance: NA; CDR3nt: TGTGCCAGCAGTTTTGACAGGGGGGATTCACCCCTCCACTTT; CDR3aa: CASSFDRGDSPLHF
d_gene: NA; v_gene: TRBV30; j_gene: TRBJ2-3; abundance: NA; CDR3nt: TGTGCCTGGAGTGTACCGGGACAAGGCTGGACAGATACGCAGTATTTT; CDR3aa: CAWSVPGQGWTDTQYF
d_gene: TRBD1; v_gene: TRBV19; j_gene: TRBJ2-7; abundance: NA; CDR3nt: TGTGCCAGTAGTACCACCCTGGACAGGTGGTACGAGCAGTACTTC; CDR3aa: CASSTTLDRWYEQYF
d_gene: NA; v_gene: TRBV28; j_gene: TRBJ1-2; abundance: many; CDR3nt: TGTGCCAGCAGTCCTGGACAGCTCTATGGCTACACCTTC; CDR3aa: CASSPGQLYGYTF
d_gene: NA; v_gene: TRBV29-1; j_gene: TRBJ2-5; abundance: many; CDR3nt: TGCAGCGTTGAAGCCCTCGAAGGGGGAAGGGAGACCCAGTACTTC; CDR3aa: CSVEALEGGRETQYF
d_gene: TRBD1; v_gene: TRBV28; j_gene: TRBJ2-1; abundance: NA; CDR3nt: TGTGCCAGCAGTCCCCACGGGACAGGGACGAGGGAATTCTTC; CDR3aa: CASSPHGTGTREFF
d_gene: TRBD2; v_gene: TRBV2; j_gene: TRBJ2-1; abundance: NA; CDR3nt: TGTGCCAGCAGGCAAGGACGGACTAGCGGGGGGGCGGATGAGCAGTTCTTC; CDR3aa: CASRQGRTSGGADEQFF
d_gene: NA; v_gene: TRBV2; j_gene: TRBJ2-1; abundance: few; CDR3nt: TGTGCCAGCAGTGTGGACAGCAACAATGAGCAGTTCTTC; CDR3aa: CASSVDSNNEQFF
d_gene: TRBD2; v_gene: TRBV20-1; j_gene: TRBJ2-1; abundance: NA; CDR3nt: TGCAGTGCTCCCCCTAGCGGGAGCGACAATGAGCAGTTCTTC; CDR3aa: CSAPPSGSDNEQFF
d_gene: NA; v_gene: TRBV4-3; j_gene: TRBJ2-3; abundance: NA; CDR3nt: TGCGCCAGCAGCCCCACAAACACAGATACGCAGTATTTT; CDR3aa: CASSPTNTDTQYF
d_gene: NA; v_gene: TRBV7-4; j_gene: TRBJ1-5; abundance: NA; CDR3nt: TGTGCCAGCAGCTCCAGCGACAGCGGTACCTATAGCAATCAGCCCCAGCATTTT; CDR3aa: CASSSSDSGTYSNQPQHF
d_gene: TRBD1; v_gene: TRBV7-2; j_gene: TRBJ1-2; abundance: many; CDR3nt: TGTGCCAGCAGCTTACACCCAACAGGGGGTAGCTATGGCTACACCTTC; CDR3aa: CASSLHPTGGSYGYTF
d_gene: TRBD1; v_gene: TRBV7-2; j_gene: TRBJ1-2; abundance: NA; CDR3nt: TGTGCCAGCAGCTTAGGCGTCGGGACAGGACAACCCTATGGCTACACCTTC; CDR3aa: CASSLGVGTGQPYGYTF
d_gene: TRBD2; v_gene: TRBV7-9; j_gene: TRBJ2-1; abundance: NA; CDR3nt: TGTGCCGGCGAGCGGGGCAATGAGCAGTTCTTC; CDR3aa: CAGERGNEQFF
d_gene: NA; v_gene: TRBV28; j_gene: TRBJ1-1; abundance: NA; CDR3nt: TGTGCCAGCAGTTATCTCGAGCAGGGAGGAGCTTTCTTT; CDR3aa: CASSYLEQGGAFF
d_gene: TRBD2; v_gene: TRBV19; j_gene: TRBJ2-1; abundance: few; CDR3nt: TGTGCCAGTAGCTCCGGGACTAGCAACGGTGAGCAGTTCTTC; CDR3aa: CASSSGTSNGEQFF
d_gene: TRBD2; v_gene: TRBV20-1; j_gene: TRBJ2-1; abundance: NA; CDR3nt: TGCAGTGCTAGAGTAGGGAGGGGACGGCCTTACAATGAGCAGTTCTTC; CDR3aa: CSARVGRGRPYNEQFF
d_gene: NA; v_gene: TRBV24-1; j_gene: TRBJ1-2; abundance: NA; CDR3nt: TGTGCCACCAGTGATCCCGGGACACCCAACTATGGCTACACCTTC; CDR3aa: CATSDPGTPNYGYTF
d_gene: NA; v_gene: TRBV7-2; j_gene: TRBJ1-5; abundance: NA; CDR3nt: TGTGCCAGCAGCTCCACCTGGGGGGAGGGGAATGGCAATCAGACCCAGCATTTT; CDR3aa: CASSSTWGEGNGNQTQHF
d_gene: NA; v_gene: TRBV7-2; j_gene: TRBJ1-5; abundance: many; CDR3nt: TGTGCCAGCAGCTTCGGGACGGAGGGGTGGCCCCAGCATTTT; CDR3aa: CASSFGTEGWPQHF
d_gene: TRBD2; v_gene: TRBV20-1; j_gene: TRBJ2-1; abundance: few; CDR3nt: TGCAGTGTTATTAGCGGGGGGGCCTCGAATGAGCAGTTCTTC; CDR3aa: CSVISGGASNEQFF